The 20 T cell receptor beta chains listed next were all sequenced from one sample in a study of cytomegalovirus exposure and HLA in healthy donors. In the PCR, 60 Vbeta and 13 Jbeta primers were used. Data came from immunoSEQ multiplex PCR; TCRdb stores just in-frame clones and leaves some out. This table has some 110,000 clones, 10% appearing once. The sequenced sample consisted of PBMCs. The receptors come from a middle-aged man in good health and CMV-seropositive.

The V call is TRBV4-1, the J call TRBJ2-7, with D hard to call. The CDR3 runs 14 residues. V dropped 4 bases and J dropped 2 bases, with 12 bases sitting between them. Looked up from germline, CDR1 is MGHRA and CDR2 is YSYEKL. CDR3 region: CASSPQLIPYEQYF. For the CDR3, the DNA is TGCGCCAGCAGCCCCCAACTAATACCCTACGAGCAGTACTTC.

The chain joins TRBV18 to TRBJ2-7, with D unresolved. This CDR3 spans 12 amino acids. Germline V gene sequence: CDR1 KGHSH, CDR2 LQKENI. The V gene lost 6 bases and the J gene lost 7 bases, with 13 bases spanning the gap. The CDR3 nucleotides are TGTGCCAGCTCCGTGGCCCAGTGGGAGCAGTACTTC. It translates to CASSVAQWEQYF.

This clone was seen more than once but under ten times. The CDR3: CASSGSGTGGEQFF. Written as DNA, the CDR3 is TGCGCCAGCAGTGGGTCCGGGACAGGGGGTGAGCAGTTCTTC. V usage is TRBV10-1 and J usage is TRBJ2-1, with 11 bases matching TRBD1. Looked up from germline, CDR1 is WNHNN and CDR2 is SYGVQD (reference sequence). J lost 9 bases, V lost 4 bases, and 5 bases had no gene match. The CDR3 sequence is 14 residues long.

This clone was seen a handful of times. The V gene is TRBV9, the J gene TRBJ2-1; D ambiguous. The V gene lost 3 bases and the J gene lost 4 bases, with 8 bases spanning the gap. The CDR3 covers 13 residues. CDR1 SGDLS and CDR2 YYNGEE come from the germline V gene. The CDR3 sequence is CASSALYYNEQFF. The CDR3 nucleotides are TGTGCCAGCAGCGCCCTTTATTACAATGAGCAGTTCTTC.

The V and J genes are TRBV7-9 and TRBJ1-3; D gene unclear. V gave up 1 base and J gave up 0 bases, with 10 bases separating them. Germline V lookup: CDR1 SEHNR, CDR2 FQNEAQ (reference sequence). The CDR3 runs 16 residues. The CDR3 spells CASSLGRPLSGNTIYF. The CDR3 DNA follows: TGTGCCAGCAGCTTAGGGAGACCTCTCTCTGGAAACACCATATATTTT.

The CDR3 region is CASSHEDRSTDTQYF. The CDR3 region has the DNA TGTGCCAGCAGCCATGAGGACAGGAGCACAGATACGCAGTATTTT. The chain employs TRBV4-2 and TRBJ2-3, with 7 bases aligning to TRBD1. Germline assignment: CDR1 LGHNA and CDR2 YNFKEQ. V gave up 3 bases and J gave up 0 bases; unmatched junction bases: 3. The CDR3 is 15 amino acids.

This clone was seen a few times. The chain employs TRBV6-1 and TRBJ2-7, with 9 bases lining up with TRBD2. Germline V gene sequence: CDR1 MNHNS, CDR2 SASEGT. Losses at the gene ends were 6 bases for V and 3 bases for J; bases not matched to a gene: 3. The CDR3 is 13 amino acids. In DNA form, the CDR3 reads TGTGCCAGCAGGGGGACTAGCAGCTACGAGCAGTACTTC. Translation: CASRGTSSYEQYF.

V and J are TRBV6-5 and TRBJ2-5; 10 bases map to TRBD1. Germline V gives CDR1 MNHEY, CDR2 SVGAGI. The CDR3 length is 14 residues. The V and J ends lost 6 bases and 4 bases, in that order; junction bases with no gene match: 5. Here the CDR3 reads CASRDDRGRETQYF. The CDR3, as DNA: TGTGCCAGCAGAGACGACAGGGGGCGAGAGACCCAGTACTTC.

V usage is TRBV13 and J usage is TRBJ2-7; 7 bases fit TRBD1. The CDR3 extends over 13 amino acids. V lost 4 bases, J lost 1 base, and 1 base stayed unmatched. The germline gives CDR1 PRHDT, CDR2 FYEKMQ (reference sequence). CDR3 nucleotide sequence: TGTGCCAGCAGCTCGACAGGGTCCTACGAGCAGTACTTC. This translates into CASSSTGSYEQYF.

This clone was detected a few times. V gene TRBV7-8 combines with J gene TRBJ2-7; 13 bases are shared with TRBD2. Germline CDR1 reads SGHVS; CDR2 reads FQNEAQ. With 5 bases clipped from V and 4 bases from J, the junction kept 11 bases outside the gene matches. The CDR3 consists of 17 residues. The CDR3 bases are TGTGCCAGCAGCCTAGGACTAGCGGGAGCGTTACAATACGAGCAGTACTTC. Translation: CASSLGLAGALQYEQYF.

The chain combines TRBV7-9 with TRBJ2-1; 7 bases are shared with TRBD1. Germline V lookup: CDR1 SEHNR, CDR2 FQNEAQ (reference sequence). The J segment lost 4 bases and the V segment lost 3 bases, leaving 0 bases of the junction unmatched. This CDR3 spans 13 amino acids. DNA of the CDR3: TGTGCCAGCAGCTTGGGACAGTACAATGAGCAGTTCTTC. Translated, it gives CASSLGQYNEQFF.

This chain connects TRBV2 to TRBJ1-6; TRBD1 is a possible D gene (5 bases). Germline CDR1 is SNHLY and CDR2 is FYNNEI. V shed 7 bases and J shed 13 bases, with 14 bases lying between them. The length of the CDR3 is 12 residues. The CDR3 sequence is CASTLGQGPLHF. CDR3 bases: TGTGCCAGCACCCTAGGCCAGGGTCCCCTCCACTTT.

A few counts support this clone. The chain employs TRBV7-9 and TRBJ2-1; TRBD2 aligns across 11 bases. The CDR3 length is 19 residues. In germline, CDR1 is SEHNR, CDR2 FQNEAQ (reference sequence). Unmatched junction bases numbered 18, after V lost 7 bases and J lost 4 bases. The CDR3 spells CASNWQGQKLAGVYNEQFF. For the CDR3, the DNA is TGTGCCAGCAACTGGCAGGGACAAAAACTAGCGGGAGTGTACAATGAGCAGTTCTTC.

Only a few counts were recorded for this clone. The V call is TRBV5-1, the J call TRBJ2-1; tentatively, D is TRBD1 (5 bases). Per the germline V gene, CDR1 is SGHRS and CDR2 is YFSETQ. V lost 0 bases and J lost 7, with 14 bases in between. The CDR3 loop spans 15 amino acids. The CDR3: CASSLASGNKNEQFF. The CDR3 DNA reads TGCGCCAGCAGCTTGGCTTCAGGGAATAAGAATGAGCAGTTCTTC.

V is TRBV7-3 and J is TRBJ2-5; 10 nucleotides agree with TRBD2. This CDR3 region has 17 residues. The ends lost 0 bases at V and 2 bases at J; junction bases unmatched: 6. Germline V gene lookup returns CDR1 SGHTA and CDR2 FQGTGA. CDR3 DNA: TGTGCCAGCAGCTTAACTGGGCTAGCGGGAGTTCAAGAGACCCAGTACTTC. It is translated as CASSLTGLAGVQETQYF.

The chain carries TRBV27 and TRBJ1-5, with D uncertain. This CDR3 is 16 amino acids long. CDR1 is MNHEY, CDR2 SMNVEV, per germline (reference sequence). The V gene lost 5 bases and the J gene lost 5 bases, with 19 bases spanning the gap. The CDR3 spells CASSMSVGLVDQPQHF. The CDR3 bases are TGTGCCAGCAGTATGAGCGTCGGCCTAGTTGATCAGCCCCAGCATTTT.

This clone was seen more than once but under ten times. The chain couples TRBV2 to TRBJ1-1; 7 positions match TRBD1. J was trimmed by 1 base and V by 10 bases; bases with no gene match: 9. The V gene's germline CDR1 is SNHLY and CDR2 FYNNEI. The CDR3 spans 14 residues. The CDR3, as DNA: TGTGCCATCCAGAAGACAGGGCCGAACACTGAAGCTTTCTTT. Protein: CAIQKTGPNTEAFF.

This clone was detected only a few times. J is TRBJ2-7 and V is TRBV19; tentative D call: TRBD2 (5 bases). V shed 3 bases and J shed 5 bases, with 14 bases lying between them. Per germline, CDR1 LNHDA and CDR2 SQIVND (reference sequence). There are 14 residues in the CDR3. The CDR3 sequence: CASSIWVGEDEQYF. Written as DNA, the CDR3 is TGTGCCAGTAGTATTTGGGTGGGAGAGGACGAGCAGTACTTC.

This clone was counted a few times. The rearrangement links TRBV18 to TRBJ1-1; D not certain. The V end lost 0 bases, the J end lost 7 bases, and 9 bases lay between the germline ends. The CDR3 is 13 amino acids. The germline V gene has CDR1 KGHSH and CDR2 LQKENI. CDR3 amino acids: CASSPPLRHEAFF. Written as DNA, the CDR3 is TGTGCCAGCTCACCACCGTTGCGACATGAAGCTTTCTTT.

This sequence joins TRBV6-1 and TRBJ2-3, with TRBD1 matching over 7 bases. This CDR3 has 15 amino acids. Germline V gene data show CDR1 as MNHNS and CDR2 as SASEGT. The J segment lost 5 bases and the V segment lost 0 bases, leaving 5 bases of the junction unmatched. The CDR3 is CASSEAGPGGDTQYF. CDR3 sequence (DNA): TGTGCCAGCAGTGAAGCTGGCCCAGGGGGAGATACGCAGTATTTT.